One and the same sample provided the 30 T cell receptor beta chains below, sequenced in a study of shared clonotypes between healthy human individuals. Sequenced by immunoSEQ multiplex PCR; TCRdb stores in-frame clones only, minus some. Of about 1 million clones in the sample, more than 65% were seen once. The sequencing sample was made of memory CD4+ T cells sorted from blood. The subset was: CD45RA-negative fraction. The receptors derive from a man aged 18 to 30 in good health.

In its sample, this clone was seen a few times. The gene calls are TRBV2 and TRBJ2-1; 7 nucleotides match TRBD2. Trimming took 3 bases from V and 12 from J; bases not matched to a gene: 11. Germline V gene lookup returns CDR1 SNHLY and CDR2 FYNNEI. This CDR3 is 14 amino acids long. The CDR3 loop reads CASSEKAMGGGQFF. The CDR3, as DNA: TGTGCCAGCAGTGAGAAGGCTATGGGCGGGGGGCAGTTCTTC.

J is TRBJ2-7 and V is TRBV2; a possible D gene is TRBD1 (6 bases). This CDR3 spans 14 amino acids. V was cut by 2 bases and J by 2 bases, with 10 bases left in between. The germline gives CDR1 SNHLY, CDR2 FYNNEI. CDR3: CASSESGGPYEQYF. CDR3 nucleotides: TGTGCCAGCAGTGAATCTGGGGGCCCCTACGAGCAGTACTTC. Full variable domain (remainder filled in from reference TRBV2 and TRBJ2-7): EPEVTQTPSHQVTQMGQEVILRCVPISNHLYFYWYRQILGQKVEFLVSFYNNEISEKSEIFDDQFSVERPDGSNFTLKIRSTKLEDSAMYFCASSESGGPYEQYFGPGTRLTVT.

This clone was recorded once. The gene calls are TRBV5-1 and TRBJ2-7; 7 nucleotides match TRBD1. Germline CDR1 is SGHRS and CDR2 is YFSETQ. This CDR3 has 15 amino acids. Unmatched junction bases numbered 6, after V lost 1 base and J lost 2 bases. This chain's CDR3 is CASSLQPGQTYEQYF. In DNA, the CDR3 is TGCGCCAGCAGCTTGCAGCCGGGACAGACCTACGAGCAGTACTTC.

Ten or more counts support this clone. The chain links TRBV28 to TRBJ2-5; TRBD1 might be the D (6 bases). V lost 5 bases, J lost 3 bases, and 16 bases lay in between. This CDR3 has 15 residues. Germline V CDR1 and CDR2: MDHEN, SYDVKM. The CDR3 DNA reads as TGTGCCAGCAGTCGGGTGGGGGCGGCCGAAGAGACCCAGTACTTC. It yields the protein CASSRVGAAEETQYF.

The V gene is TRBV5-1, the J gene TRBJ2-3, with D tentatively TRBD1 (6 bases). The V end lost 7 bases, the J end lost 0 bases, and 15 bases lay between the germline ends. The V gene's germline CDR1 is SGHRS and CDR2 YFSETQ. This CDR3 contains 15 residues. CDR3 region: CASQSSQGSTDTQYF. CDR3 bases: TGCGCCAGCCAAAGCTCACAGGGAAGCACAGATACGCAGTATTTT.

CDR3 DNA: TGTGCCAGCAGTTTATCTCCGGGACGGCCGGGAGAGACCCAGTACTTC. Residues: CASSLSPGRPGETQYF. The genes are TRBV27 and TRBJ2-5; D tentatively reads TRBD1 or TRBD2 (5 bases each). The CDR3 runs 16 residues. V lost 0 bases and J lost 4, with 15 bases in between. CDR1 is MNHEY and CDR2 is SMNVEV in the germline V gene (reference sequence).

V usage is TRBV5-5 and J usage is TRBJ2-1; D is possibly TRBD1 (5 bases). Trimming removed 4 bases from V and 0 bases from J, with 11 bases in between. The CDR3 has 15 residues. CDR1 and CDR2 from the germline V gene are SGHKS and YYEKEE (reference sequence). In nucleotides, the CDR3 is TGTGCCAGCAGCCTGGGGCAGGTCTCCTACAATGAGCAGTTCTTC. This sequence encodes CASSLGQVSYNEQFF.

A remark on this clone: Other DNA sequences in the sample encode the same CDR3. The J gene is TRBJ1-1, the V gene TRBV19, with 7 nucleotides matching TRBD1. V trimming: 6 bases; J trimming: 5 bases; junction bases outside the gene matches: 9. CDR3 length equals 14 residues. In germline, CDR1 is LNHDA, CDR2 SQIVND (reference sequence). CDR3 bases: TGTGCCAGTAGCCCCAGGGGGGGGCGGACTGAAGCTTTCTTT. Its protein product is CASSPRGGRTEAFF.

The CDR3 here is CASSLFGRAPALQYF. The CDR3 DNA is TGTGCCAGCAGTTTATTTGGCCGGGCCCCCGCTCTGCAGTATTTT. The chain employs TRBV27 and TRBJ2-3; D gene unclear. This CDR3 has 15 residues. CDR1 is MNHEY, CDR2 SMNVEV, per germline (reference sequence). Trimming shortened V by 1 base and J by 11 bases, and 19 bases separated the two germline ends.

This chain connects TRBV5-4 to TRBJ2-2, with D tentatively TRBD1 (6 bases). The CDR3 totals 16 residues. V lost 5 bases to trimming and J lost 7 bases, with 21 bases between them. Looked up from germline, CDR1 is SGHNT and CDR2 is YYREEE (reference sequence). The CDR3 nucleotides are TGTGCCAGCAGACTATCCGGGACACCTAACGGCGGGGAGCTGTTTTTT. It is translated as CASRLSGTPNGGELFF.

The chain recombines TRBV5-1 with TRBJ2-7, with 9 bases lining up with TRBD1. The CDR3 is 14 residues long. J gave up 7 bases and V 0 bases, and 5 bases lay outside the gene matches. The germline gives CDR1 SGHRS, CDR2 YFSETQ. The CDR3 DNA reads TGCGCCAGCAGCTTGGGGGACAGGGCTTCTGAGCAGTACTTC. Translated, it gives CASSLGDRASEQYF.

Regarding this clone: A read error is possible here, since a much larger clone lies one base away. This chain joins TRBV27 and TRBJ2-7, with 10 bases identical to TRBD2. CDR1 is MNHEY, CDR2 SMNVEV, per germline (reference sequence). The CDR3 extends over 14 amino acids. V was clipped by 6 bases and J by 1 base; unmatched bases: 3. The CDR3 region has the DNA TGTGCCAGCAGGCTAGCGGGGGCATCCTACGAGCAGTACTTC. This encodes CASRLAGASYEQYF.

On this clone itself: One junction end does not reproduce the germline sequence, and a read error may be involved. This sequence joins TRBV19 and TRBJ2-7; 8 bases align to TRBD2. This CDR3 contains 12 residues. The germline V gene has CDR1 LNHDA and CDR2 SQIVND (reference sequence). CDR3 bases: TGTGCCAGTAGTTCCAGCGGGAGTTTCCTGGAATTC. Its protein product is CASSSSGSFLEF.

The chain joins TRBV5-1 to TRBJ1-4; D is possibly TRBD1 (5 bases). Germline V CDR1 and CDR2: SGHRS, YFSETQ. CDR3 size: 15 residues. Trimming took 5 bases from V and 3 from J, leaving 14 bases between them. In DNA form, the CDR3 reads TGCGCCAGCAGTTCCAGGGTAGGAGCTAATGAAAAACTGTTTTTT. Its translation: CASSSRVGANEKLFF.

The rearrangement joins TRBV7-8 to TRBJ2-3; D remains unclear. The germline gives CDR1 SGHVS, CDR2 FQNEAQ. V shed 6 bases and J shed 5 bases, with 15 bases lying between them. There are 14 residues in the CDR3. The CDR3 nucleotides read TGTGCCAGCAGTCCAATTTCGCTAGGAGATACGCAGTATTTT. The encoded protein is CASSPISLGDTQYF. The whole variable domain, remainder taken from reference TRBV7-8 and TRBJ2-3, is GAGVSQSPRYKVAKRGQDVALRCDPISGHVSLFWYQQALGQGPEFLTYFQNEAQLDKSGLPSDRFFAERPEGSVSTLKIQRTQQEDSAVYLCASSPISLGDTQYFGPGTRLTVL.

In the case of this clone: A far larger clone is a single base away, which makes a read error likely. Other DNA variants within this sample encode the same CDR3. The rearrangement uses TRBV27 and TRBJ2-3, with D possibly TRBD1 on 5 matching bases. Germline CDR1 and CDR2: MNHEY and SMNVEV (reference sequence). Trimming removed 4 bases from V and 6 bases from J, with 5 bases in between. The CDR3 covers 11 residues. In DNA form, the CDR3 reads TGTGCCAGCAGTTGGGGCGATACGCAGTATTTT. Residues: CASSWGDTQYF.

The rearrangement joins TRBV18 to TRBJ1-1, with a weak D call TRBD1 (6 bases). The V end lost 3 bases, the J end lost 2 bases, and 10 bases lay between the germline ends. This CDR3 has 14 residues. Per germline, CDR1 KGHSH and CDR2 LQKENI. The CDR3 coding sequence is TGTGCCAGCTCACCTGGACAGTTCAACACTGAAGCTTTCTTT. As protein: CASSPGQFNTEAFF.

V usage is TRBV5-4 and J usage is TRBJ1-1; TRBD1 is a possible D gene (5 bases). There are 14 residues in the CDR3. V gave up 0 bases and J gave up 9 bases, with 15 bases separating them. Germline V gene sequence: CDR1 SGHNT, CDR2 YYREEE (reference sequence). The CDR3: CASSLAGGPSKAFF. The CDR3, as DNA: TGTGCCAGCAGCTTGGCCGGGGGACCCAGCAAAGCTTTCTTT.

The CDR3 DNA reads TGTGCCAGCAGTGAAGCGCTACATAACTATGGCTACACCTTC. Protein sequence: CASSEALHNYGYTF. The V and J genes are TRBV2 and TRBJ1-2; no clear D gene. The V end was cut by 0 bases, the J end by 1 base, with 6 bases between. The length of the CDR3 is 14 residues. Germline V lookup: CDR1 SNHLY, CDR2 FYNNEI.

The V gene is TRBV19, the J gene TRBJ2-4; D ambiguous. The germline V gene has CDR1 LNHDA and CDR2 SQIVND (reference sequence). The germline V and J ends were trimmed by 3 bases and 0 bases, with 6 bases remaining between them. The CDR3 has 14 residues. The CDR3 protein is CASSMELAKNIQYF. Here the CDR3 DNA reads TGTGCCAGTAGTATGGAACTAGCCAAAAACATTCAGTACTTC.

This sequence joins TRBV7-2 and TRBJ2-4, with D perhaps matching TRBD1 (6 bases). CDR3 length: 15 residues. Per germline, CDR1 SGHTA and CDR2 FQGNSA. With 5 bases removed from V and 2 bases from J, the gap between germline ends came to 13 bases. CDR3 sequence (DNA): TGTGCCAGCAGCCGTCAAGGGGGATCCAAAAACATTCAGTACTTC. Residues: CASSRQGGSKNIQYF. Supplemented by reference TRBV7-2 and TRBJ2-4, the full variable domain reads GAGVSQSPSNKVTEKGKDVELRCDPISGHTALYWYRQSLGQGLEFLIYFQGNSAPDKSGLPSDRFSAERTGGSVSTLTIQRTQQEDSAVYLCASSRQGGSKNIQYFGAGTRLSVL.

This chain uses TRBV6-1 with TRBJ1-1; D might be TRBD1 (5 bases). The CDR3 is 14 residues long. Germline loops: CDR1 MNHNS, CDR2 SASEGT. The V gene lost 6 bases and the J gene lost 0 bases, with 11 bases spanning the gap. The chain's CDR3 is CASRQGSMNTEAFF. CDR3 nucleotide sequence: TGTGCCAGCAGGCAGGGCTCCATGAACACTGAAGCTTTCTTT.

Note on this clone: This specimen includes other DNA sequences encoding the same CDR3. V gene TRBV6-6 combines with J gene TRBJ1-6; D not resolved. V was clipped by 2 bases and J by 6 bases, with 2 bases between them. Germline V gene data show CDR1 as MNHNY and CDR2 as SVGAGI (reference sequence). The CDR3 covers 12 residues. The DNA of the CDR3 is TGTGCCAGCAGTTACGGTAATTCACCCCTCCACTTT. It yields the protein CASSYGNSPLHF.

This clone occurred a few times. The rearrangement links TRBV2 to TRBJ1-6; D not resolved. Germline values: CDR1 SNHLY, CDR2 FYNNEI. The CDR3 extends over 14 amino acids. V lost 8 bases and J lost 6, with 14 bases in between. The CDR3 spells CASLREKSNSPLHF. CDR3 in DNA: TGTGCCAGCCTCCGGGAGAAAAGTAATTCACCCCTCCACTTT.

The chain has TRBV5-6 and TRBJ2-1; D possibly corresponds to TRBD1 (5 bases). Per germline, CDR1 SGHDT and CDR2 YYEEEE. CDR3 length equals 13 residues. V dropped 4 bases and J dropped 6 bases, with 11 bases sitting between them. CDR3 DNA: TGTGCCAGCAGCACGACAGTCAGCAATGAGCAGTTCTTC. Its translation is CASSTTVSNEQFF. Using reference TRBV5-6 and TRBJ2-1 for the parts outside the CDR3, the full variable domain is DAGVTQSPTHLIKTRGQQVTLRCSPKSGHDTVSWYQQALGQGPQFIFQYYEEEERQRGNFPDRFSGHQFPNYSSELNVNALLLGDSALYLCASSTTVSNEQFFGPGTRLTVL.

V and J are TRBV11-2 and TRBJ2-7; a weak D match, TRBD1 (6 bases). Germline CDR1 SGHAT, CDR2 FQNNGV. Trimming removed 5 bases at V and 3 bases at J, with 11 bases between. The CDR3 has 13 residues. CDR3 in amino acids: CASSPDRSYEQYF. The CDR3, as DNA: TGTGCCAGCAGCCCGGACAGAAGCTACGAGCAGTACTTC.

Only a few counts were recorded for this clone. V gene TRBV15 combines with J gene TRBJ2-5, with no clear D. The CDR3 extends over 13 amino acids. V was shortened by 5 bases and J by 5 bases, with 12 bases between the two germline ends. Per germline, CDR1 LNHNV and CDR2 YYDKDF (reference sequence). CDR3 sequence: CATSLTFRETQYF. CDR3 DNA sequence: TGTGCCACCAGCCTCACCTTCCGGGAGACCCAGTACTTC.

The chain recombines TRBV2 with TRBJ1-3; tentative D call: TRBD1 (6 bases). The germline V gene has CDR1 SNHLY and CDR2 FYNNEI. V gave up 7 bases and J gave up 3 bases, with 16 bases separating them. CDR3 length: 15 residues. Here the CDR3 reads CASTADSARGNTIYF. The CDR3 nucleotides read TGTGCCAGCACCGCGGACAGCGCTCGTGGAAACACCATATATTTT.

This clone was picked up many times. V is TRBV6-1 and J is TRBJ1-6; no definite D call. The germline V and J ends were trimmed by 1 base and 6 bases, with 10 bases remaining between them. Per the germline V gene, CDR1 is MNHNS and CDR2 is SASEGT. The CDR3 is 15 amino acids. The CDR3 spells CASSEGRVTNSPLHF. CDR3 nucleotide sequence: TGTGCCAGCAGTGAAGGTCGGGTAACTAATTCACCCCTCCACTTT.

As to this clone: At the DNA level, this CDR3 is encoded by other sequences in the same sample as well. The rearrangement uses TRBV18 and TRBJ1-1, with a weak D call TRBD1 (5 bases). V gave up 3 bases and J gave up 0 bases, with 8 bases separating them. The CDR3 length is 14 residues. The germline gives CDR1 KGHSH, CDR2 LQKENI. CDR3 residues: CASSPGGLNTEAFF. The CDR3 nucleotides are TGTGCCAGCTCACCGGGGGGTCTGAACACTGAAGCTTTCTTT.